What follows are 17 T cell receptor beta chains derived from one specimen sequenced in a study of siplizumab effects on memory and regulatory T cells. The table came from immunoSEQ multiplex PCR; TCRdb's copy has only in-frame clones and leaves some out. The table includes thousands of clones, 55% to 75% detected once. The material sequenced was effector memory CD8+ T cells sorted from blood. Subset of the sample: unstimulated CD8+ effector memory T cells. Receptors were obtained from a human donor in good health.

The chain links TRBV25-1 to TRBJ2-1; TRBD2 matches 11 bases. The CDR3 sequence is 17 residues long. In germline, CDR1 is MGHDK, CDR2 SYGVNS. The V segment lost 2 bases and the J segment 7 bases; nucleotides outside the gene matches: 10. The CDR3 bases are TGTGCCAGCAGTGAACGGTTAGCGGGAGGGCCGAATAATGAGCAGTTCTTC. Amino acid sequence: CASSERLAGGPNNEQFF.

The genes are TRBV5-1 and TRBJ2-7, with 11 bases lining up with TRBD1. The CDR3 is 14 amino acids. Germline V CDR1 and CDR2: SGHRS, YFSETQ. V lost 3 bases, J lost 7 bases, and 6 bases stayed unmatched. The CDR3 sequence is CASSSGTGGYEQYF. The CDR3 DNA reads TGCGCCAGCAGCTCGGGGACAGGGGGTTATGAGCAGTACTTC.

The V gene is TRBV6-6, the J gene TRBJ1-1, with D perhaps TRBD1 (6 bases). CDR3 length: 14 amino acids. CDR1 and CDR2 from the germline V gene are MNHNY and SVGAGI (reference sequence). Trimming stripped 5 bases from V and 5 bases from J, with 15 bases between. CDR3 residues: CASSRSTGGTEAFF. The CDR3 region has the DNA TGTGCCAGCAGTAGATCGACAGGAGGAACTGAAGCTTTCTTT.

The DNA for the CDR3 is TGTGCCAGCAGCTTCTCGGGCGGTTACACAGATACGCAGTATTTT. As protein: CASSFSGGYTDTQYF. The rearrangement links TRBV7-9 to TRBJ2-3; no firm D call. Trimming took 3 bases from V and 2 from J, leaving 12 bases between them. Looked up from germline, CDR1 is SEHNR and CDR2 is FQNEAQ (reference sequence). The CDR3 length is 15 residues.

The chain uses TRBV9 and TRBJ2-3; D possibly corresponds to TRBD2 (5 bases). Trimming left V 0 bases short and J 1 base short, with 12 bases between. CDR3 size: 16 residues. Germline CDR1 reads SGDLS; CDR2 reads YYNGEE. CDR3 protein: CASSVEGYSGTDTQYF. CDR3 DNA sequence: TGTGCCAGCAGCGTAGAAGGTTATAGCGGCACAGATACGCAGTATTTT.

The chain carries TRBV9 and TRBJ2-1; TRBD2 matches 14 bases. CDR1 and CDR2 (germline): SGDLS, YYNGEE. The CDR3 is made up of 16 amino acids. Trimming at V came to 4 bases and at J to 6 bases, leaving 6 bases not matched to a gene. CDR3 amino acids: CASSRSGTSGGNEQFF. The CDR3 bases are TGTGCCAGCAGCCGGTCCGGGACTAGCGGGGGCAATGAGCAGTTCTTC.

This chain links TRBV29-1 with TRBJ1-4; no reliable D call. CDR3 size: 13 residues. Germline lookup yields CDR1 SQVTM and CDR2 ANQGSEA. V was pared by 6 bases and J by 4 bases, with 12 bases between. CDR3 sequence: CSVCCLGNEKLFF. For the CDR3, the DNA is TGCAGCGTCTGTTGTTTGGGTAATGAAAAACTGTTTTTT.

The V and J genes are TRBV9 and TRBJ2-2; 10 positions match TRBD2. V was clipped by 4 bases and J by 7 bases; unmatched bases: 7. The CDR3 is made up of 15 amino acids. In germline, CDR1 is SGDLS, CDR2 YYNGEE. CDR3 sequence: CASSPLAGANGELFF. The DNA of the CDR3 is TGTGCCAGCAGCCCCCTAGCGGGAGCGAACGGGGAGCTGTTTTTT.

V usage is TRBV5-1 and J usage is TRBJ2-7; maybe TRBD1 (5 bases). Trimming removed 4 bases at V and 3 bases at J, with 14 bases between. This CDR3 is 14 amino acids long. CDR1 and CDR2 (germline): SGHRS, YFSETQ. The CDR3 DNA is TGCGCCAGCAGCCCGGCCCAGGGCGGCTACGAGCAGTACTTC. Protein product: CASSPAQGGYEQYF.

This CDR3 is CASSGQFYNSPLHF. CDR3 nucleotides: TGTGCCAGCAGTGGACAGTTCTATAATTCACCCCTCCACTTT. J is TRBJ1-6 and V is TRBV6-5; possibly TRBD1 for D (6 bases). V was clipped by 5 bases and J by 3 bases, with 8 bases between them. Germline CDR1 is MNHEY and CDR2 is SVGAGI. The CDR3 extends over 14 amino acids.

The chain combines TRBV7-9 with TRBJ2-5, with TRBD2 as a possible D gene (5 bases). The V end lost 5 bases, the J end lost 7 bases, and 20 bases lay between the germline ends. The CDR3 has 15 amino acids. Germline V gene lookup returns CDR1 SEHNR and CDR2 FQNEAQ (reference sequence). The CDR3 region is CASSGSGDALGTQYF. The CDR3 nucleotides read TGTGCCAGCAGCGGGAGCGGAGACGCCCTGGGGACCCAGTACTTC.

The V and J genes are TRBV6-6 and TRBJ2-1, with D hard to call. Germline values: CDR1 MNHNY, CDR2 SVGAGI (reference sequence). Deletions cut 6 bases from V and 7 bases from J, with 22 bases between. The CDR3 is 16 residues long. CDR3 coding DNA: TGTGCCAGCAGCCCCGGACCAATCCAACCGGGTAATGAGCAGTTCTTC. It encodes CASSPGPIQPGNEQFF.

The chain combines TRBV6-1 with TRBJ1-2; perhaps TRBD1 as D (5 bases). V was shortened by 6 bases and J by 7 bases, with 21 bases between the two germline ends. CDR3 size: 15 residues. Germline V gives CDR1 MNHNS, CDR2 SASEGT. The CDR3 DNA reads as TGTGCCAGCAGCGGGGTAGTGGACGGGGCGCGTGGCTACACCTTC. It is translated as CASSGVVDGARGYTF.

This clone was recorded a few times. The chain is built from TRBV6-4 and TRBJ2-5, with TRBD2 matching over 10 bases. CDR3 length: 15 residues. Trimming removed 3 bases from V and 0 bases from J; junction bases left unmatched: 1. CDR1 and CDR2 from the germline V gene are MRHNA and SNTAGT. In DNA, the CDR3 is TGTGCCAGCAGTGAGCTAGCGGGGGACCAAGAGACCCAGTACTTC. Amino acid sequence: CASSELAGDQETQYF.

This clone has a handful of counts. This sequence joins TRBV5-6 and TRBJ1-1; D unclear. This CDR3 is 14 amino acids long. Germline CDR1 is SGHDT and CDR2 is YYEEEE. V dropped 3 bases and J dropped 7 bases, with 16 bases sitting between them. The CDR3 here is CASSWSGSVSEAFF. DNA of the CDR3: TGTGCCAGCAGCTGGAGCGGGAGCGTAAGTGAAGCTTTCTTT.

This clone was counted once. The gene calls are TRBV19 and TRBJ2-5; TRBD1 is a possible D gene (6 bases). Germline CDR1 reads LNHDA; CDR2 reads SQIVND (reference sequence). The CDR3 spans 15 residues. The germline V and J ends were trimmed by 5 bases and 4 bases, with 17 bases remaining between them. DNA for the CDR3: TGTGCCAGTAGTGAGGCCCAGACAGGACCAGAGACCCAGTACTTC. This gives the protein CASSEAQTGPETQYF.

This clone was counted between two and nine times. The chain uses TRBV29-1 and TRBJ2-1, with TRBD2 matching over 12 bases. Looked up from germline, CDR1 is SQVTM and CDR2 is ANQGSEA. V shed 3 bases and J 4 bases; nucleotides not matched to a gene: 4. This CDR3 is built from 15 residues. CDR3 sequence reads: CSVDPSGGGYNEQFF. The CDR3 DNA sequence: TGCAGCGTTGACCCTAGCGGGGGGGGATACAATGAGCAGTTCTTC.